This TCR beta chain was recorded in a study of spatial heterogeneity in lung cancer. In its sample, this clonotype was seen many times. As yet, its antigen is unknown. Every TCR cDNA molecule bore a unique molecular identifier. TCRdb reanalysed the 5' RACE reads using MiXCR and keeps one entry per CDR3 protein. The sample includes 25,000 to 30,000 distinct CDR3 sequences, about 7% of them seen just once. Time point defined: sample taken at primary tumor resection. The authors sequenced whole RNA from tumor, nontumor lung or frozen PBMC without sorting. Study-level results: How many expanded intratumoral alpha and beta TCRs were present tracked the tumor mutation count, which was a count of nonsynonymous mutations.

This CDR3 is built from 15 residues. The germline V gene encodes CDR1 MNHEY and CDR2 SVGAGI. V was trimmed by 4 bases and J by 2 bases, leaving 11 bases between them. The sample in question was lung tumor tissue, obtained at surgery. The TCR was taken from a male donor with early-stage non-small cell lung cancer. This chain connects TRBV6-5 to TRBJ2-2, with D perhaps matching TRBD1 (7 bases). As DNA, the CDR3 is TGTGCCAGCAGTTCGGGGGACAGAAACACCGGGGAGCTGTTTTTT. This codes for CASSSGDRNTGELFF.